This TCR beta chain comes out of a study of cytomegalovirus exposure and HLA in healthy donors. The study, taken as a whole, reports: Most observed TCR sequences were rare, whereas some public TCRs were detected in many donors. In the approximately 120 validation repertoires, a later analysis found that first-cohort TCR clusters tended to co-occur.

Only in-frame clones appear in the TCRdb table, and some are missing; sequencing was by immunoSEQ multiplex PCR. The sample has roughly 220,000 clones, over 80% seen once; the top ten hold over 11%. Germline lookup yields CDR1 SNHLY and CDR2 FYNNEI. The CDR3 runs 15 residues. The V end lost 4 bases, the J end lost 5 bases, and 15 bases lay between the germline ends. As to this clone: Its target is unknown.

The receptor comes from a woman in her thirties in good health and CMV-seropositive. V and J are TRBV2 and TRBJ2-1; D remains unclear. Sequencing was carried out using PBMCs. Here the CDR3 DNA reads TGTGCCAGCAGTGTGGACGGACCCAGAGACAATGAGCAGTTCTTC. As protein: CASSVDGPRDNEQFF.